Listed here is a single TCR beta chain. Its antigen is unknown. Germline V CDR1 and CDR2: MGHRA, YSYEKL. Trimming cost V 1 base and J 5 bases, with 8 bases left between them. The CDR3 consists of 14 residues. This specimen comes from a study of cytomegalovirus exposure and HLA in healthy donors. Study-level background: Among the roughly 400 genotyped donors, around 81% were placed in the Caucasian-associated ancestry cluster.

General observations from the study: A later analysis linked a missense variant in DCLRE1C to the trimming of TCR beta V and J genes.

Vbeta (60) and Jbeta (13) primers were used in the PCR. The assay was immunoSEQ multiplex PCR, and TCRdb's table has in-frame clones only and misses some. The sample records 130,000 to 150,000 clones, about 82% being singletons. The clonotype was recovered from a male donor in good health and CMV-seronegative. The chain combines TRBV4-1 with TRBJ1-4; D is uncertain. Material for sequencing was PBMCs. The CDR3 bases are TGCGCCAGCAGCCAAGGACATACGAATGAAAAACTGTTTTTT. It encodes CASSQGHTNEKLFF.